The clone carrying this T cell receptor (beta chain) was observed once. This sample was taken from a study of blood T cell repertoires in COVID-19. Study-level information: Both acute and convalescent COVID-19 samples were obtained from the United States, Italy and Spain.

Germline assignment: CDR1 LNHDA and CDR2 SQIVND (reference sequence). V was clipped by 8 bases and J by 6 bases, with 13 bases between them. This CDR3 has 12 residues. The authors' processing: Estimates of nucleated cell counts were drawn from the amplification of reference gene primers. The method was immunoSEQ multiplex PCR; TCRdb's version includes in-frame clones alone and lacks a portion of them. That table supplies the V and J calls and clone size; D and trimming were determined from the DNA. This sample yields around 220,000 clones, of which 87% are seen a single time; over 1.5% belongs to the top ten.

The sample consisted of peripheral blood. The genes are TRBV19 and TRBJ1-1, with D tentatively TRBD1 (6 bases). The TCR sequence derives from a man in his forties with active or convalescent COVID-19. CDR3 bases: TGTGCCAGTGGGCAGGGGTACGCTGAAGCTTTCTTT. Translation gives CASGQGYAEAFF.